These 16 T cell receptor beta chains were all obtained from the same sample, sequenced in a study of blood T cell repertoires in COVID-19. The method was immunoSEQ multiplex PCR; TCRdb's version includes in-frame clones alone and lacks a portion of them. This table has fewer than 200,000 clones, roughly 87% appearing once. Sequenced material: PBMCs or T cells enriched from blood (not recorded which). The receptors derive from a human donor with acute COVID-19. The donor label of this sample is uncertain.

Here the CDR3 DNA reads TGCGCCAGCAGCCCTCGGGACAGGTCTCGACCTAACCTCCCACGACATAATTCACCCCTCCACTTT. Protein product: CASSPRDRSRPNLPRHNSPLHF. The rearrangement joins TRBV4-3 to TRBJ1-6; 8 bases are shared with TRBD1. Germline CDR1 LGHNA, CDR2 YSLEER. The ends lost 4 bases at V and 5 bases at J; junction bases unmatched: 25. The CDR3 runs 22 residues.

In this sample, this clone turned up once. V gene TRBV6-5 combines with J gene TRBJ1-4, with D tentatively TRBD1 (5 bases). The length of the CDR3 is 13 residues. The ends were cut back, 8 bases at V and 4 bases at J, with 11 bases in the middle. Germline lookup yields CDR1 MNHEY and CDR2 SVGAGI. The CDR3 spells CASAAGRNEKLFF. CDR3 nucleotide sequence: TGTGCCAGCGCGGCAGGGCGTAATGAAAAACTGTTTTTT.

The chain has TRBV7-8 and TRBJ1-2; TRBD1 is a possible D gene (6 bases). The CDR3 covers 15 residues. From germline, CDR1 is SGHVS and CDR2 FQNEAQ. V was pared by 5 bases and J by 0 bases, with 13 bases between. The CDR3 sequence: CASSETGIANYGYTF. The CDR3 DNA sequence: TGTGCCAGCAGCGAAACAGGGATAGCTAACTATGGCTACACCTTC.

V gene TRBV5-3 combines with J gene TRBJ2-7, with 11 bases matching TRBD2. TRBV5-3 is marked as an open reading frame, function uncertain. The CDR3 has 15 amino acids. The ends lost 4 bases at V and 6 bases at J; junction bases unmatched: 9. The CDR3 nucleotides read TGTGCCAGAAGCCCCCCCCTAGCGGGGGGAAGCGAGCAGTACTTC. This translates into CARSPPLAGGSEQYF.

The chain carries TRBV11-2 and TRBJ2-3, with TRBD2 identical over 8 bases. V dropped 3 bases and J dropped 4; count of bases not matched to a gene: 9. CDR3 length equals 16 residues. Germline CDR1 reads SGHAT; CDR2 reads FQNNGV. The CDR3 DNA follows: TGTGCCAGCAGCTTTCTACGGGGGGGCGGGTCAGATACGCAGTATTTT. Its translation: CASSFLRGGGSDTQYF.

This clone appeared a single time. The gene calls are TRBV30 and TRBJ2-7, with 11 bases that match TRBD1. The germline V gene encodes CDR1 GTSNPN and CDR2 SVGIG (reference sequence). This CDR3 has 14 amino acids. The junction had 5 bases not matched to a gene; V was cut back by 2 bases and J by 5 bases. Written as DNA, the CDR3 is TGTGCCTGGAGTTCAGGACAGGGGGCGGACGAGCAGTACTTC. The encoded protein is CAWSSGQGADEQYF.

The CDR3 nucleotides read TGTGCCAGCAGTCCCTTGGGAGGGGGGAACGAGCAGTACTTC. Translation gives CASSPLGGGNEQYF. The chain employs TRBV6-5 and TRBJ2-7, with a tentative D call TRBD2 (7 bases). The length of the CDR3 is 14 residues. V was trimmed by 5 bases and J by 5 bases, leaving 16 bases between them. In germline, CDR1 is MNHEY, CDR2 SVGAGI.

V and J are TRBV9 and TRBJ2-1; TRBD1 agrees at 7 bases. CDR3 size: 16 residues. J lost 2 bases, V lost 3 bases, and 8 bases had no gene match. Per germline, CDR1 SGDLS and CDR2 YYNGEE. Here the CDR3 reads CASSEYGTAAYNEQFF. In DNA, the CDR3 is TGTGCCAGCAGCGAATACGGGACAGCCGCCTACAATGAGCAGTTCTTC. Full variable domain (remainder filled in from reference TRBV9 and TRBJ2-1): DSGVTQTPKHLITATGQRVTLRCSPRSGDLSVYWYQQSLDQGLQFLIQYYNGEERAKGNILERFSAQQFPDLHSELNLSSLELGDSALYFCASSEYGTAAYNEQFFGPGTRLTVL.

The chain links TRBV28 to TRBJ2-4, with TRBD1 matching over 11 bases. Per the germline V gene, CDR1 is MDHEN and CDR2 is SYDVKM. The CDR3 consists of 18 residues. The J segment lost 3 bases and the V segment lost 6 bases, leaving 13 bases of the junction unmatched. CDR3 nucleotide sequence: TGTGCCAGCAGGGGACAGGGGGGGGCTGAATGGGTCAAAAACATTCAGTACTTC. It encodes CASRGQGGAEWVKNIQYF.

The chain recombines TRBV7-3 with TRBJ1-1; D may be TRBD1 (5 bases). Germline CDR1 is SGHTA and CDR2 is FQGTGA. This CDR3 is built from 15 residues. V shed 5 bases and J shed 0 bases, with 13 bases lying between them. The CDR3 DNA is TGTGCCAGCAGCCTAGGAGACAGAGTGAACACTGAAGCTTTCTTT. Translation gives CASSLGDRVNTEAFF.

The rearrangement uses TRBV20-1 and TRBJ2-5; D unresolved. This CDR3 has 12 amino acids. Trimming shortened V by 3 bases and J by 1 base, and 6 bases separated the two germline ends. Per the germline V gene, CDR1 is DFQATT and CDR2 is SNEGSKA (reference sequence). Here the CDR3 DNA reads TGCAGTGCTAGTGACGGCCAAGAGACCCAGTACTTC. Its protein product is CSASDGQETQYF.

Comments on this clone: This CDR3 is also generated by other DNA sequences in the sample. The DNA of the CDR3 is TGTGCCAGTAGTATTGGACAGGGATCCTACGAGCAGTACTTC. Translated: CASSIGQGSYEQYF. The gene calls are TRBV19 and TRBJ2-7, with 8 bases identical to TRBD1. The junction had 2 bases not matched to a gene; V was cut back by 3 bases and J by 1 base. Germline assignment: CDR1 LNHDA and CDR2 SQIVND (reference sequence). CDR3 length equals 14 residues. Variable domain in full (rest from reference TRBV19 and TRBJ2-7): DGGITQSPKYLFRKEGQNVTLSCEQNLNHDAMYWYRQDPGQGLRLIYYSQIVNDFQKGDIAEGYSVSREKKESFPLTVTSAQKNPTAFYLCASSIGQGSYEQYFGPGTRLTVT.

The rearrangement joins TRBV7-3 to TRBJ1-2, with TRBD1 matching 9 bases. Germline loops: CDR1 SGHTA, CDR2 FQGTGA. The CDR3 length is 14 residues. V shed 5 bases and J 6 bases; nucleotides not matched to a gene: 7. The DNA for the CDR3 is TGTGCCAGCAGCCCCACGGGACAGGGTGATGGCTACACCTTC. Residues: CASSPTGQGDGYTF.

V gene TRBV19 combines with J gene TRBJ1-6; possible D gene TRBD1, 6 bases. The CDR3 sequence is 18 residues long. The germline gives CDR1 LNHDA, CDR2 SQIVND (reference sequence). V lost 5 bases to trimming and J lost 0 bases, with 17 bases between them. CDR3 sequence reads: CASSDRNRDYSYNSPLHF. CDR3 in DNA: TGTGCCAGTAGTGATCGGAACAGGGACTACTCCTATAATTCACCCCTCCACTTT.

J is TRBJ1-3 and V is TRBV7-8, with D perhaps TRBD1 (5 bases). V was trimmed by 4 bases and J by 2 bases, leaving 9 bases between them. The length of the CDR3 is 14 residues. CDR1 is SGHVS, CDR2 FQNEAQ, per germline. CDR3: CASSYRTPGNTIYF. CDR3 nucleotide sequence: TGTGCCAGCAGCTACCGGACACCTGGAAACACCATATATTTT.

Remarks on this clone: The same CDR3 arises from other DNA sequences in this sample as well. V usage is TRBV6-5 and J usage is TRBJ2-3; 9 bases are shared with TRBD1. This CDR3 contains 14 residues. J was trimmed by 4 bases and V by 5 bases; bases with no gene match: 4. In germline, CDR1 is MNHEY, CDR2 SVGAGI. This CDR3 is CASSPDRGADTQYF. Here the CDR3 DNA reads TGTGCCAGCAGTCCCGACAGGGGGGCAGATACGCAGTATTTT.